One sample yielded the 14 T cell receptor beta chains listed below, sequenced in a study of identical twins. MiXCR, run by TCRdb on the 5' RACE reads, gives a single entry per CDR3 protein. The sample holds some 560,000 distinct CDR3 sequences; just under 10% are singletons and the top ten take 3%. This sample also belongs to another study, concerning yellow fever vaccine responses in identical twins.

Sequenced: PBMCs. The receptor set was obtained from a young woman in good health.

The chain uses TRBV27 and TRBJ2-1, with D hard to call. CDR1 MNHEY and CDR2 SMNVEV come from the germline V gene (reference sequence). With 6 bases removed from V and 8 bases from J, the gap between germline ends came to 14 bases. The CDR3 runs to 13 residues. CDR3 in DNA: TGTGCCAGCAGCTCGGCTTTGAACGATGAGCAGTTCTTC. This encodes CASSSALNDEQFF.

The rearrangement uses TRBV3-1 and TRBJ1-3; D is unclear. V was shortened by 5 bases and J by 4 bases, with 9 bases between the two germline ends. Looked up from germline, CDR1 is LGHDT and CDR2 is YNNKEL (reference sequence). The CDR3 spans 13 residues. DNA of the CDR3: TGTGCCAGCAGCGGACCTTCGGGAAACACCATATATTTT. Protein product: CASSGPSGNTIYF. Full variable domain (remainder filled in from reference TRBV3-1 and TRBJ1-3): DTAVSQTPKYLVTQMGNDKSIKCEQNLGHDTMYWYKQDSKKFLKIMFSYNNKELIINETVPNRFSPKSPDKAHLNLHINSLELGDSAVYFCASSGPSGNTIYFGEGSWLTVV.

The genes are TRBV10-3 and TRBJ2-7, with 8 bases aligning to TRBD1. The CDR3 is 16 residues long. Germline loops: CDR1 ENHRY, CDR2 SYGVKD. The V and J ends lost 4 bases and 2 bases, in that order; junction bases with no gene match: 10. In nucleotides, the CDR3 is TGTGCCATCAGTGCCTCAGACAGGGGCCTACCCTACGAGCAGTACTTC. Its protein product is CAISASDRGLPYEQYF.

The chain uses TRBV5-1 and TRBJ2-1, with 8 nucleotides matching TRBD1. V was pared by 0 bases and J by 7 bases, with 12 bases of the junction left unmatched. CDR3 length equals 17 residues. Germline values: CDR1 SGHRS, CDR2 YFSETQ. The CDR3 spells CASSLGGQGVFLNEQFF. The CDR3 DNA sequence: TGCGCCAGCAGCTTGGGCGGACAGGGTGTCTTCCTGAATGAGCAGTTCTTC.

Many counts were recorded for this clonotype. CDR3 sequence reads: CASLLGGVTDTQYF. The CDR3 nucleotides read TGTGCCAGCTTGTTAGGGGGGGTTACAGATACGCAGTATTTT. V is TRBV28 and J is TRBJ2-3, with D possibly being TRBD2 (7 bases). Germline CDR1 reads MDHEN; CDR2 reads SYDVKM. V was clipped by 8 bases and J by 3 bases, with 15 bases between them. The CDR3 spans 14 residues.

The V and J genes are TRBV7-9 and TRBJ2-3; tentatively, D is TRBD1 (5 bases). The CDR3 totals 13 residues. V lost 4 bases, J lost 5 bases, and 10 bases lay in between. CDR1 and CDR2 from the germline V gene are SEHNR and FQNEAQ (reference sequence). This CDR3 reads CASSSPQGDTQYF. Here the CDR3 DNA reads TGTGCCAGCAGCTCCCCCCAGGGAGATACGCAGTATTTT.

This clonotype came up many times. V and J are TRBV5-1 and TRBJ2-3; D is unresolved. CDR1 and CDR2 from the germline V gene are SGHRS and YFSETQ. The CDR3 length is 14 residues. V gave up 0 bases and J gave up 2 bases, with 7 bases separating them. The CDR3 nucleotides are TGCGCCAGCAGCTTGGGTCAGACCACAGATACGCAGTATTTT. Its protein product is CASSLGQTTDTQYF.

The rearrangement joins TRBV6-4 to TRBJ2-1, with 11 bases lining up with TRBD1. V gave up 6 bases and J gave up 6 bases; unmatched junction bases: 10. The CDR3 spans 16 residues. Germline-derived CDR1 and CDR2 are MRHNA and SNTAGT. CDR3 sequence: CASSPAGDRGINEQFF. CDR3 sequence (DNA): TGTGCCAGCAGCCCCGCGGGGGACAGGGGGATCAATGAGCAGTTCTTC.

This clonotype was seen many times. The J gene is TRBJ2-1, the V gene TRBV11-1, with TRBD2 as a possible D gene (6 bases). Between the trimmed V and J ends, which lost 1 base and 3 bases, there was a span of 10 bases. This CDR3 has 15 residues. In germline, CDR1 is SGHAT, CDR2 FQDESV (reference sequence). Here the CDR3 DNA reads TGTGCCAGCAGCTTAGGTAGCGGCCTCTACAATGAGCAGTTCTTC. Protein sequence: CASSLGSGLYNEQFF.

There are many counts of this clonotype. V and J are TRBV7-2 and TRBJ1-1; D unresolved. The CDR3 sequence is 15 residues long. Trimming took off 2 bases at V and 0 bases at J, with 10 bases between the two ends. Per germline, CDR1 SGHTA and CDR2 FQGNSA. CDR3 DNA sequence: TGTGCCAGCAGCTTAAGATCACATATGAACACTGAAGCTTTCTTT. Translated: CASSLRSHMNTEAFF. Variable domain in full (rest from reference TRBV7-2 and TRBJ1-1): GAGVSQSPSNKVTEKGKDVELRCDPISGHTALYWYRQSLGQGLEFLIYFQGNSAPDKSGLPSDRFSAERTGGSVSTLTIQRTQQEDSAVYLCASSLRSHMNTEAFFGQGTRLTVV.

In its sample, this clonotype was seen many times. The chain has TRBV12-3 or TRBV12-4 and TRBJ2-3; 8 nucleotides agree with TRBD1. This CDR3 comprises 14 residues. Trimming at V came to 6 bases and at J to 5 bases, leaving 7 bases not matched to a gene. The CDR3 bases are TGTGCCAGCAGCCAGGACAGGGATGGAGATACGCAGTATTTT. As protein: CASSQDRDGDTQYF.

The chain combines TRBV20-1 with TRBJ1-4, with 8 bases lining up with TRBD1. Germline values: CDR1 DFQATT, CDR2 SNEGSKA (reference sequence). CDR3 length: 15 residues. Germline trimming cut 0 bases from V and 11 bases from J; bases unmatched to any gene: 11. Here the CDR3 reads CSARDEGQGGDKLFF. CDR3 nucleotide sequence: TGCAGTGCTAGAGATGAAGGACAGGGCGGCGATAAACTGTTTTTT.

In this sample, this clonotype turned up a few times. The V and J genes are TRBV29-1 and TRBJ2-7; a possible D gene is TRBD2 (6 bases). V lost 0 bases and J lost 0, with 15 bases in between. The CDR3 spans 16 residues. Germline V gene lookup returns CDR1 SQVTM and CDR2 ANQGSEA. In DNA, the CDR3 is TGCAGCGTTGAAGATCGGGGGACGGGGAGCTCCTACGAGCAGTACTTC. Its protein is CSVEDRGTGSSYEQYF.

This chain connects TRBV5-1 to TRBJ2-7; 9 bases line up with TRBD2. The junction had 6 bases not matched to a gene; V was cut back by 5 bases and J by 0 bases. Germline assignment: CDR1 SGHRS and CDR2 YFSETQ. CDR3 length: 15 amino acids. CDR3 residues: CASSSTSGFSYEQYF. DNA for the CDR3: TGCGCCAGCAGTTCGACTAGCGGCTTCTCCTACGAGCAGTACTTC.